This T cell receptor (beta chain) is from a study of blood T cell repertoires in COVID-19. Study details: PBMCs, B-cell-depleted T cells, or T cells were the source of the cDNA or gDNA that made up the material.

J lost 3 bases, V lost 3 bases, and 1 base had no gene match. Per germline, CDR1 SGDLS and CDR2 YYNGEE. The CDR3 totals 13 residues. The authors' processing: Estimation of nucleated cell counts relied on the amplification of reference gene primers. Libraries were prepared by immunoSEQ multiplex PCR; TCRdb keeps only in-frame clonotypes and omits some of them. That table is the source of V, J and clone size, and D and trimming were worked out from the DNA. The data contain 90,000 to 100,000 clones, around 88% of them singletons. Sequencing was performed on peripheral blood. The chain couples TRBV9 to TRBJ1-1; 8 bases map to TRBD1. This clonotype was sampled from a man at least 80 years old with acute or convalescent COVID-19. The CDR3 DNA sequence: TGTGCCAGCAGCGCGACAGGGGACACTGAAGCTTTCTTT. As protein: CASSATGDTEAFF.